The clone carrying this T cell receptor beta chain was picked up many times. Antigen specificity is unknown. Trimming pared 0 bases from V and 4 bases from J, leaving 7 bases between. CDR1 is GTSNPN, CDR2 SVGIG, per germline (reference sequence). The CDR3 loop spans 12 amino acids. This sample was taken from a study of spatial heterogeneity in lung cancer. Findings and caveats of the study: Counts of expanded intratumoral alpha and beta TCRs tracked tumor mutation counts.

Time point meaning: sample taken at primary tumor resection. TCRdb redid the calling of the 5' RACE reads with MiXCR, one entry per CDR3 protein. Among about 13,000 distinct CDR3 sequences listed, about 5% were seen once. This sequence originates from a female donor with early-stage non-small cell lung cancer. The chain recombines TRBV30 with TRBJ2-7; the D is unclear. This material consisted of lung tumor tissue, taken at surgery. The DNA of the CDR3 is TGTGCCTGGAGTGTAAGCCTGTACGAGCAGTACTTC. Amino acid sequence: CAWSVSLYEQYF. Full variable domain (remainder filled in from reference TRBV30 and TRBJ2-7): SQTIHQWPATLVQPVGSPLSLECTVEGTSNPNLYWYRQAAGRGLQLLFYSVGIGQISSEVPQNLSASRPQDRQFILSSKKLLLSDSGFYLCAWSVSLYEQYFGPGTRLTVT.